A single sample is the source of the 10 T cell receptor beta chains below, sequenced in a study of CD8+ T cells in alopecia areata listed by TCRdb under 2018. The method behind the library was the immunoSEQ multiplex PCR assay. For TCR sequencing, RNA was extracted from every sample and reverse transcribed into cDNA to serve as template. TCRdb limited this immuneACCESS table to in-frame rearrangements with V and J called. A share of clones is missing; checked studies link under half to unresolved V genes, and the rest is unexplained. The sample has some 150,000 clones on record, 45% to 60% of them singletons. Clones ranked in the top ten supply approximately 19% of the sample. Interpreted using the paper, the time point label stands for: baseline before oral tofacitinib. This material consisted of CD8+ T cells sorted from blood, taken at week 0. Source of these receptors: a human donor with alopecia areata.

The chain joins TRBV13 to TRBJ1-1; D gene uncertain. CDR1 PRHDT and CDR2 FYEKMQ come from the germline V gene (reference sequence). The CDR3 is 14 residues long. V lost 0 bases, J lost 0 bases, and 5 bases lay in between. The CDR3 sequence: CASSLGRLNTEAFF. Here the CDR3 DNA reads TGTGCCAGCAGCTTAGGGCGGCTGAACACTGAAGCTTTCTTT.

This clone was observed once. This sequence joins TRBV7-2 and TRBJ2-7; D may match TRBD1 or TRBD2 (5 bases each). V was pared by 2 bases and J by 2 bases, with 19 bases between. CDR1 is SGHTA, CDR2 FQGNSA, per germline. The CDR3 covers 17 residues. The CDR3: CASSLPLEGTLTYEQYF. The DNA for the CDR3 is TGTGCCAGCAGCTTACCCTTAGAAGGGACCCTCACCTACGAGCAGTACTTC.

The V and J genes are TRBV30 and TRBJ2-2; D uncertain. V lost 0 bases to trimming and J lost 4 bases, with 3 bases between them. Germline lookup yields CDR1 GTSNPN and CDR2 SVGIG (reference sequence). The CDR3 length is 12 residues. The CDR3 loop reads CAWSVTTGELFF. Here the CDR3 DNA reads TGTGCCTGGAGTGTGACCACCGGGGAGCTGTTTTTT.

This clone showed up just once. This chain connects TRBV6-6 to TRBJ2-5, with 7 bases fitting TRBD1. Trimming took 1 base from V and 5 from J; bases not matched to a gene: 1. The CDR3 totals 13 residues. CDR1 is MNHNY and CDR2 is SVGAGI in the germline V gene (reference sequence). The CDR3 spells CASSYWDSETQYF. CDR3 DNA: TGTGCCAGCAGTTACTGGGACAGCGAGACCCAGTACTTC.

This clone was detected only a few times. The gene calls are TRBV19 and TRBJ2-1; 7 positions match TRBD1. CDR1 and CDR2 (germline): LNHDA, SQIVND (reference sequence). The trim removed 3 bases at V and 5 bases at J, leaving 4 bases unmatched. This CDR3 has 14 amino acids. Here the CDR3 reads CASSIFGQDNEQFF. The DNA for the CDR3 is TGTGCCAGTAGTATTTTCGGACAGGACAATGAGCAGTTCTTC.

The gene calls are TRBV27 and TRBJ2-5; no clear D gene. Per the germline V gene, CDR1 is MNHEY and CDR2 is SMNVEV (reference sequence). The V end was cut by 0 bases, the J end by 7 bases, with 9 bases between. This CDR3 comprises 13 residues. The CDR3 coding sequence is TGTGCCAGCAGTTTATCCGGTTTAGGGACCCAGTACTTC. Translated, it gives CASSLSGLGTQYF.

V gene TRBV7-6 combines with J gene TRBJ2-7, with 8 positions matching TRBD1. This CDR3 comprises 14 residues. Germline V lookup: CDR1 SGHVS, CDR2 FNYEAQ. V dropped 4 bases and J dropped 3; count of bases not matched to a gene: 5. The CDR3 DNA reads TGTGCCAGCAGCTACGCAGGGGGCAGCTACGAGCAGTACTTC. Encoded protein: CASSYAGGSYEQYF.

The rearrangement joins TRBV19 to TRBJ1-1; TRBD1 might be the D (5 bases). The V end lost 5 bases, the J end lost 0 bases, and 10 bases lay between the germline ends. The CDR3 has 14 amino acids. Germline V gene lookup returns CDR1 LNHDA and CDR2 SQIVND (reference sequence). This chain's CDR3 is CASSGGLMNTEAFF. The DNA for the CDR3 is TGTGCCAGTAGTGGGGGACTTATGAACACTGAAGCTTTCTTT. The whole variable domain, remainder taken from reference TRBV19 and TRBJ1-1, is DGGITQSPKYLFRKEGQNVTLSCEQNLNHDAMYWYRQDPGQGLRLIYYSQIVNDFQKGDIAEGYSVSREKKESFPLTVTSAQKNPTAFYLCASSGGLMNTEAFFGQGTRLTVV.

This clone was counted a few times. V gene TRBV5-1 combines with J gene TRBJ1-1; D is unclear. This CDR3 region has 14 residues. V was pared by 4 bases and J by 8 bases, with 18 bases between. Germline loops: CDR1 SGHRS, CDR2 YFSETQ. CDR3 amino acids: CASSPQRDGMEAFF. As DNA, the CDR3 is TGCGCCAGCAGCCCGCAACGAGACGGAATGGAAGCTTTCTTT. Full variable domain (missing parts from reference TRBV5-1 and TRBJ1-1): KAGVTQTPRYLIKTRGQQVTLSCSPISGHRSVSWYQQTPGQGLQFLFEYFSETQRNKGNFPGRFSGRQFSNSRSEMNVSTLELGDSALYLCASSPQRDGMEAFFGQGTRLTVV.

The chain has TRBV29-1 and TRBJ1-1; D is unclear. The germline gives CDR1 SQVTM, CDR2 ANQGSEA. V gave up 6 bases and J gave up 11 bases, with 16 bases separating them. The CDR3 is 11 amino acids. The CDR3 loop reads CSVQTTSGAFF. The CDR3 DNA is TGCAGCGTCCAGACCACGAGTGGTGCTTTCTTT.